Included here is one T cell receptor (beta chain) sequence, with context. Its antigen is not identified. The TCR beta cDNA libraries carried unique molecular identifiers. TCRdb processed the PCR reads anew with MiXCR; each CDR3 protein has one entry. Among hundreds of thousands of distinct CDR3 sequences, approximately 59% were seen once, and the ten largest hold approximately 10%. This record belongs to a study of post-analysis software for immune sequencing data. Findings and caveats of the study: Elevated frequency relative to controls characterized roughly 5 TRBV segments in patients, TRBV5-6, TRBV5-1 and TRBV20-1 among them. When compared against controls, multiple sclerosis patients showed significantly lower normalized Chao1 diversity.

There are 14 residues in the CDR3. Trimming cost V 4 bases and J 10 bases, with 20 bases left between them. Germline V gene lookup returns CDR1 SGDLS and CDR2 YYNGEE. The chain has TRBV9 and TRBJ1-1; the D gene is possibly TRBD1 (5 bases). The TCR comes from a girl aged 2 to 10 with multiple sclerosis. Sequences were obtained from blood. CDR3 region: CASSPLRDVAGAFF. CDR3 DNA sequence: TGTGCCAGCAGCCCACTTCGGGACGTCGCGGGAGCTTTCTTT. Full variable domain (outside the CDR3, taken from reference TRBV9 and TRBJ1-1): DSGVTQTPKHLITATGQRVTLRCSPRSGDLSVYWYQQSLDQGLQFLIQYYNGEERAKGNILERFSAQQFPDLHSELNLSSLELGDSALYFCASSPLRDVAGAFFGQGTRLTVV.